A single sample is the source of the 26 T cell receptor beta chains below, sequenced in a study of shared clonotypes between healthy human individuals. Repertoires were generated with immunoSEQ multiplex PCR, while TCRdb's copy carries only in-frame clones and drops some. The sample holds a few hundred thousand clones; 60% to 80% are singletons and the top ten take 12%. Material for sequencing was PBMCs. These receptors were obtained from a woman aged 40 to 50 in good health. Some clones in this sample may be carry-over from other donors' samples.

V gene TRBV5-4 combines with J gene TRBJ1-4, with a tentative D call TRBD1 (6 bases). This CDR3 is 15 amino acids long. With 1 base removed from V and 0 bases from J, the gap between germline ends came to 7 bases. CDR1 is SGHNT and CDR2 is YYREEE in the germline V gene (reference sequence). The CDR3 nucleotides are TGTGCCAGCAGCTTGTCAGGGGCAACTAATGAAAAACTGTTTTTT. Protein sequence: CASSLSGATNEKLFF.

This chain links TRBV7-2 with TRBJ1-4; D remains ambiguous. Germline V lookup: CDR1 SGHTA, CDR2 FQGNSA. This CDR3 spans 12 amino acids. Trimming took off 9 bases at V and 4 bases at J, with 9 bases between the two ends. The CDR3 region has the DNA TGTGCCAGTGGACGGTTTAATGAAAAACTGTTTTTT. Residues: CASGRFNEKLFF. The whole variable domain, remainder taken from reference TRBV7-2 and TRBJ1-4, is GAGVSQSPSNKVTEKGKDVELRCDPISGHTALYWYRQSLGQGLEFLIYFQGNSAPDKSGLPSDRFSAERTGGSVSTLTIQRTQQEDSAVYLCASGRFNEKLFFGSGTQLSVL.

The rearrangement joins TRBV6-5 to TRBJ1-5; a possible D gene is TRBD1 (6 bases). The CDR3 extends over 14 amino acids. V was trimmed by 6 bases and J by 0 bases, leaving 9 bases between them. Germline V gene data show CDR1 as MNHEY and CDR2 as SVGAGI. CDR3 nucleotide sequence: TGTGCCAGCAGCAGGACAGATAGCAATCAGCCCCAGCATTTT. Amino acid sequence: CASSRTDSNQPQHF.

This chain links TRBV28 with TRBJ1-6, with a possible D match to TRBD1 (5 bases). The CDR3 length is 12 residues. V dropped 6 bases and J dropped 7 bases, with 7 bases sitting between them. Per germline, CDR1 MDHEN and CDR2 SYDVKM. DNA of the CDR3: TGTGCCAGCAGGCGGGGGAATTCACCCCTCCACTTT. Protein product: CASRRGNSPLHF. The full variable domain, rest sourced from reference TRBV28 and TRBJ1-6, is DVKVTQSSRYLVKRTGEKVFLECVQDMDHENMFWYRQDPGLGLRLIYFSYDVKMKEKGDIPEGYSVSREKKERFSLILESASTNQTSMYLCASRRGNSPLHFGNGTRLTVT.

Concerning this clone: A far bigger clonotype differs at one base, so this is likely a read error. The chain combines TRBV11-2 with TRBJ2-7; 8 bases match TRBD2. V dropped 1 base and J dropped 6; count of bases not matched to a gene: 8. This CDR3 is 15 amino acids long. Germline V CDR1 and CDR2: SGHAT, FQNNGV. CDR3 in amino acids: CASSLAVAGICEQYF. The CDR3 coding sequence is TGTGCCAGCAGCTTAGCCGTAGCGGGGATCTGCGAGCAGTACTTC.

The CDR3 loop is CASSPMGHAGYNEQFF. The CDR3 DNA follows: TGCGCCAGCAGCCCCATGGGGCATGCAGGGTACAATGAGCAGTTCTTC. The gene calls are TRBV4-1 and TRBJ2-1, with D tentatively TRBD1 (5 bases). The germline CDR1 and CDR2 sequences are MGHRA and YSYEKL. The V gene lost 4 bases and the J gene lost 4 bases, with 17 bases spanning the gap. This CDR3 region has 16 residues.

The rearrangement uses TRBV2 and TRBJ2-5; no clear D gene. The CDR3 runs 13 residues. Germline V gene sequence: CDR1 SNHLY, CDR2 FYNNEI. Deletions cut 7 bases from V and 4 bases from J, with 13 bases between. CDR3 protein: CASNGDSGETQYF. The CDR3 DNA reads TGTGCCAGCAACGGTGATTCGGGAGAGACCCAGTACTTC.

The chain carries TRBV29-1 and TRBJ2-7; possibly TRBD1 for D (6 bases). With 7 bases removed from V and 1 base from J, the gap between germline ends came to 11 bases. In germline, CDR1 is SQVTM, CDR2 ANQGSEA. The CDR3 totals 12 residues. For the CDR3, the DNA is TGCAGCGCCCTTACAGGGTCCTACGAGCAGTACTTC. Translating it yields CSALTGSYEQYF.

In this sample, this clone turned up many times. The same CDR3 can be traced to other DNA sequences in this sample. The chain joins TRBV6-6 to TRBJ1-6; D not certain. CDR1 and CDR2 from the germline V gene are MNHNY and SVGAGI (reference sequence). The V and J ends lost 3 bases and 8 bases respectively, with 11 bases between them. The CDR3 has 14 amino acids. This CDR3 reads CASSYAGVDSPLHF. As DNA, the CDR3 is TGTGCCAGCAGTTATGCCGGGGTTGATTCACCCCTCCACTTT.

Note on this clone: This may arise from a read error, as a much more abundant clone is one base away. No conserved phenylalanine or tryptophan is present at the end of the CDR3, so a read error is the likely explanation. This chain uses TRBV5-6 with TRBJ2-7, with D possibly TRBD1 on 5 matching bases. Germline V gene lookup returns CDR1 SGHDT and CDR2 YYEEEE. CDR3 length: 16 residues. V lost 1 base to trimming and J lost 4 bases, with 18 bases between them. This CDR3 reads CASSLSLGLNSYEQYS. CDR3 nucleotides: TGTGCCAGCAGCTTGTCGCTGGGGCTGAACTCGTACGAGCAGTACTCC.

The V gene is TRBV7-2, the J gene TRBJ2-5; tentatively, D is TRBD1 (5 bases). Germline V gives CDR1 SGHTA, CDR2 FQGNSA. CDR3 length equals 14 residues. Trimming took off 0 bases at V and 5 bases at J, with 10 bases between the two ends. The CDR3 DNA reads as TGTGCCAGCAGCTTAGCTGGGGCTCGGGAGACCCAGTACTTC. Its translation: CASSLAGARETQYF.

This rearrangement joins TRBV5-1 to TRBJ2-1; D gene uncertain. This CDR3 has 14 amino acids. Germline-derived CDR1 and CDR2 are SGHRS and YFSETQ. The V gene lost 0 bases and the J gene lost 3 bases, with 7 bases spanning the gap. The DNA for the CDR3 is TGCGCCAGCAGCTTGGAGGGCAACTACAATGAGCAGTTCTTC. Translating gives CASSLEGNYNEQFF. Full variable domain (outside the CDR3, taken from reference TRBV5-1 and TRBJ2-1): KAGVTQTPRYLIKTRGQQVTLSCSPISGHRSVSWYQQTPGQGLQFLFEYFSETQRNKGNFPGRFSGRQFSNSRSEMNVSTLELGDSALYLCASSLEGNYNEQFFGPGTRLTVL.

V and J are TRBV20-1 and TRBJ2-5; D uncertain. Germline CDR1 and CDR2: DFQATT and SNEGSKA (reference sequence). This CDR3 is 11 amino acids long. V lost 5 bases to trimming and J lost 5 bases, with 9 bases between them. The DNA of the CDR3 is TGCAGTGCTGAGTCCGGGGAGACCCAGTACTTC. It yields the protein CSAESGETQYF.

The J gene is TRBJ2-6, the V gene TRBV5-6; D may be TRBD1 or TRBD2 (5 bases each). The V gene lost 4 bases and the J gene lost 4 bases, with 15 bases spanning the gap. Germline assignment: CDR1 SGHDT and CDR2 YYEEEE. This CDR3 has 16 amino acids. DNA of the CDR3: TGTGCCAGCAGCCCGGGGCCCTTTGGAGGGGCCAACGTCCTGACTTTC. It translates to CASSPGPFGGANVLTF.

The rearrangement links TRBV5-7 to TRBJ2-7; 9 positions match TRBD1. TRBV5-7 qualifies as an ORF whose function is uncertain. Trimming removed 1 base from V and 3 bases from J; junction bases left unmatched: 2. The CDR3 contains 14 residues. This CDR3 is CASSLRGQGYEQYF. CDR3 nucleotides: TGTGCCAGCAGCTTGAGGGGACAGGGCTACGAGCAGTACTTC.

This rearrangement joins TRBV30 to TRBJ2-6, with unresolved D. CDR3 length: 15 residues. V lost 0 bases to trimming and J lost 0 bases, with 6 bases between them. Germline assignment: CDR1 GTSNPN and CDR2 SVGIG (reference sequence). The CDR3 bases are TGTGCCTGGAGTGTACGAGCCTCTGGGGCCAACGTCCTGACTTTC. Translation: CAWSVRASGANVLTF.

The chain uses TRBV30 and TRBJ2-7, with D possibly called TRBD1 or TRBD2 (5 bases each). Germline CDR1 GTSNPN, CDR2 SVGIG (reference sequence). The CDR3 has 12 residues. Trimming cost V 1 base and J 3 bases, with 7 bases left between them. The CDR3, as DNA: TGTGCCTGGAGTGGAGGGGTCTACGAGCAGTACTTC. The encoded protein is CAWSGGVYEQYF.

This chain connects TRBV30 to TRBJ2-3; TRBD1 is a possible D gene (5 bases). Germline CDR1 is GTSNPN and CDR2 is SVGIG (reference sequence). Trimming removed 1 base from V and 0 bases from J, with 8 bases in between. The CDR3 totals 14 residues. CDR3: CAWSGTTSTDTQYF. Here the CDR3 DNA reads TGTGCCTGGAGTGGGACAACTAGCACAGATACGCAGTATTTT.

This clone has a handful of counts. The rearrangement uses TRBV30 and TRBJ2-7; D gene ambiguous. In germline, CDR1 is GTSNPN, CDR2 SVGIG (reference sequence). The CDR3 is 13 amino acids. The ends were cut back, 0 bases at V and 1 base at J, with 7 bases in the middle. CDR3 protein: CAWSVEFSYEQYF. CDR3 DNA sequence: TGTGCCTGGAGTGTAGAGTTTTCCTACGAGCAGTACTTC.

This clone was seen a few times. The chain links TRBV19 to TRBJ1-5, with 7 bases lining up with TRBD1. This CDR3 spans 15 amino acids. Trimming took 6 bases from V and 4 from J; bases not matched to a gene: 9. Germline CDR1 and CDR2: LNHDA and SQIVND (reference sequence). CDR3 nucleotide sequence: TGTGCCAGTAGAAAACGGACAGGAGAAAATCAGCCCCAGCATTTT. This gives the protein CASRKRTGENQPQHF.

This clone came up a few times. The chain couples TRBV4-1 to TRBJ2-5, with 7 bases aligning to TRBD1. Germline lookup yields CDR1 MGHRA and CDR2 YSYEKL. The CDR3 totals 14 residues. The V gene end was trimmed by 2 bases and the J gene end by 5 bases; junction bases not matched to a gene: 5. Here the CDR3 reads CASSQRTGGETQYF. In DNA form, the CDR3 reads TGCGCCAGCAGCCAACGGACAGGCGGCGAGACCCAGTACTTC.

Concerning this clone itself: Since a much larger clone is just one base distant, this may be a read error. Other nucleotide sequences in the sample specify the same CDR3. The rearrangement uses TRBV5-4 and TRBJ2-7; 7 bases line up with TRBD1. Germline trimming cut 5 bases from V and 0 bases from J; bases unmatched to any gene: 2. From germline, CDR1 is SGHNT and CDR2 YYREEE (reference sequence). There are 13 residues in the CDR3. CDR3 DNA: TGTGCCAGCAGACGGGACAGCTCCTACGAGCAGTACTTC. As protein: CASRRDSSYEQYF.

The genes are TRBV28 and TRBJ2-7; 9 bases fit TRBD2. The CDR3 extends over 13 amino acids. Germline V gene lookup returns CDR1 MDHEN and CDR2 SYDVKM. The junction had 10 bases not matched to a gene; V was cut back by 4 bases and J by 12 bases. This CDR3 reads CASSSPPGTSPYF. Here the CDR3 DNA reads TGTGCCAGCAGTTCCCCTCCGGGGACTAGCCCGTACTTC.

As concerns this clone: One base separates it from a far larger clone, so it is likely a read error. J is TRBJ1-6 and V is TRBV30; weak D call: TRBD1 (6 bases). Per germline, CDR1 GTSNPN and CDR2 SVGIG (reference sequence). The V end lost 2 bases, the J end lost 6 bases, and 11 bases lay between the germline ends. CDR3 length: 14 residues. The CDR3 loop is CAWSTGTINSPLHF. Written as DNA, the CDR3 is TGTGCCTGGAGTACCGGGACAATTAATTCACCCCTCCACTTT.

The gene calls are TRBV2 and TRBJ2-2; 9 nucleotides agree with TRBD2. CDR3 length: 14 amino acids. The trim removed 4 bases at V and 4 bases at J, leaving 1 base unmatched. Germline-derived CDR1 and CDR2 are SNHLY and FYNNEI. The CDR3 loop reads CASSGGRGTGELFF. DNA of the CDR3: TGTGCCAGCAGTGGCGGGAGGGGCACCGGGGAGCTGTTTTTT.

This clone was picked up a small number of times. This chain joins TRBV5-4 and TRBJ2-3; 8 bases map to TRBD2. Germline V CDR1 and CDR2: SGHNT, YYREEE (reference sequence). This CDR3 contains 15 residues. Germline trimming cut 7 bases from V and 0 bases from J; bases unmatched to any gene: 7. The CDR3 bases are TGTGCCAGCTGGGCGGGAGGCGACAGCACAGATACGCAGTATTTT. Protein sequence: CASWAGGDSTDTQYF.